A single T cell receptor (beta chain) is shown here with its context. This clone was observed a handful of times. The antigen this receptor binds is unknown. Base qualities are not at hand, and no much larger clone is one base apart. No patient had received any treatment before thyroid surgery. Using T-cell receptor beta sequencing, the researchers looked back retrospectively at clinical samples from patients, gathered between about 2011 and 2019. The sample originates from a study of metastatic and nonmetastatic thyroid tumors (TCRdb year 2020). Describing the broader study: Repertoires were compared across peripheral blood and tumor or nodule tissue samples from malignant and benign thyroid patients.

The library was made by PCR. Instrument on record: Illumina HiSeq 4000. High-throughput sequencing was used to profile the TCR beta-chain CDR3 region of every patient. The authors' analysis ran thus. A classifier to discriminate distant-metastatic papillary thyroid cancer patients was built from CDR3 differences across clinicopathological groups. The Shannon index was used to assess repertoire diversity, and the Morisita-Horn index was used to assess tumor-blood repertoire similarity. The public sequencing data were trimmed at Q25 with fastp and processed into clonotypes with MiXCR by TCRdb, which kept only in-frame beta chains. What appears here as the V and J calls and clone size reflects TCRdb's work, not the paper's. The sample table contains about 7,000 clones; only one count was recorded for approximately 39% of them. Of the sample, less than 25% is held by the ten largest clones. The study at large found these results: In both blood and tumor samples, TCR beta diversity was reported to be significantly higher in malignant tumors than in benign nodules.

Compared with germline, V lacks 6 bases and J lacks 0 bases; bases without a gene match: 10. CDR1 and CDR2, per the germline V gene, are MDHEN and SYDVKM. Taken from cysteine to phenylalanine, the CDR3 has 16 residues. Kept here is only the CDR3 DNA, which spans 48 bases and is read in frame from base 1. The chain was built from TRBV28 and TRBJ1-2; TRBD1 lines up with 7 middle nucleotides. The TCR originated in a female donor with papillary thyroid cancer or a benign thyroid nodule (not recorded which). Some clones in this sample may be carry-over from other donors' samples. Input material: tumor tissue. The DNA sequence is as follows: TGTGCCAGCAGGTCCACAGGGGCCCACTCTAACTATGGCTACACCTTC. Translated, this gives CASRSTGAHSNYGYTF.